Below, one T cell receptor beta chain is given with its context. The specificity of this receptor is unknown. Base qualities are not at hand, and no much larger clone is one base apart. The germline V gene sets CDR1 to SGHAT and CDR2 to FQNNGV. V is shortened by 2 bases, J by 3 bases, and the region joining them spans 11 bases. The CDR3 sequence holds 14 residues, the cysteine and phenylalanine included. This entry keeps only the CDR3 DNA: 42 bases, framed from base 1. This entry belongs to a study of blood T cell repertoires in COVID-19 (dated by TCRdb to about 2020). General notes on the study: The collaborator samples originated in the United States, Italy and Spain and spanned the acute and convalescent phases of COVID-19. The material from the prospective study consisted of cDNA or gDNA derived from T cells, B-cell-depleted T cells, or PBMCs. Subjects who had been exposed to COVID-19, were actively infected with it, or had recovered from it provided the deeply sampled blood TCRbeta repertoires that made up the dataset. The repertoires were released in a freely available public database intended as a resource for research on the immune response to SARS-CoV-2. The samples were drawn from two sources: the first 160 participants of the ongoing ImmuneRACE study, and 950 to 1,500 subjects contributed by 6 global collaborators. A de-identified subject ID, COVID-19 status, age in years and sex were almost always included in the sample metadata. Where available, HLA class I and class II types were obtained from metadata supplied by the sample provider rather than from assay-based typing.

Whole blood was collected in K2EDTA tubes by collaborating institutions according to the institutions' own protocols. Collaborator samples were shipped for TCRbeta analysis as frozen whole blood, isolated PBMCs, or DNA extracted from either sample type. Results the study describes overall, beyond this receptor: Clinical and demographic metadata were provided uncurated, with the amount varying by source and participant.

TCRbeta CDR3 regions were amplified from genomic DNA using the immunoSEQ Assay, a bias-controlled multiplex PCR. Processing in the source paper ran as follows. The number of nucleated cells in each sample was estimated from the amplification of reference gene primers within the assay. To quantify the absolute abundance of each unique TCRbeta CDR3 rearrangement, sequence reads were collapsed and filtered. Productive Simpson clonality was computed per sample as the square root of Simpson's diversity index over productive rearrangements. The clones in this table, taken by TCRdb from immuneACCESS, are in-frame only. Not every clone is retained; where verified, under half of the shortfall comes from an unresolved V gene, and the cause of the rest is unknown. V and J calls and clone size are copied from that table; D and trimming were computed from the DNA. The sample table contains hundreds of thousands of clones; only one count was recorded for around 86% of them. Of the sample, more than 2.5% falls within the top ten clones.

The rearrangement joined TRBV11-2 to TRBJ2-7, and perhaps TRBD1 as D gene, on 6 matching bases. The sequenced sample was peripheral blood. The source is a man aged 55 to 70 with acute or convalescent COVID-19. The CDR3 region reads CASSLRTAGYEQYF. The DNA sequence is given as TGTGCCAGCAGCTTACGGACAGCAGGCTACGAGCAGTACTTC.